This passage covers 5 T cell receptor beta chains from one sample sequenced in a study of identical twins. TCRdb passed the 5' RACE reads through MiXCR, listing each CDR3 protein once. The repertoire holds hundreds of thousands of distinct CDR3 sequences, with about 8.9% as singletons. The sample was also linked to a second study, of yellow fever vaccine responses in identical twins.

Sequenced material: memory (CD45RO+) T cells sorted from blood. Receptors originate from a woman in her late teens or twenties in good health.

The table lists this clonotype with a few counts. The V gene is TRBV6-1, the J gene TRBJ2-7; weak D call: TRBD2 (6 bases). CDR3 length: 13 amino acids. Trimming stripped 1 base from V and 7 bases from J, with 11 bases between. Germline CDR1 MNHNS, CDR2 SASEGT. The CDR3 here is CASSEVRRGEQYV. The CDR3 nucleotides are TGTGCCAGCAGTGAAGTGAGGCGGGGTGAGCAGTACGTC.

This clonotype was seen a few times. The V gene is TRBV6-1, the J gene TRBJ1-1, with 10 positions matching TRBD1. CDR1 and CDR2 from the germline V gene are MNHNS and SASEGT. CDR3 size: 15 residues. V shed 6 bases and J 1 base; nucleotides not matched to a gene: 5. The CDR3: CASSHRDRGNTEAFF. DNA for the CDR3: TGTGCCAGCAGCCACCGGGACAGGGGGAACACTGAAGCTTTCTTT.

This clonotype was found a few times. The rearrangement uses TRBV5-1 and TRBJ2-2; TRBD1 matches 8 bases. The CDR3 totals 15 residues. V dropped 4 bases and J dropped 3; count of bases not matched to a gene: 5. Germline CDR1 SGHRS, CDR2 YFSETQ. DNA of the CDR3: TGCGCCAGCAGCCGAGGGACAGGAGACACCGGGGAGCTGTTTTTT. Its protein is CASSRGTGDTGELFF.

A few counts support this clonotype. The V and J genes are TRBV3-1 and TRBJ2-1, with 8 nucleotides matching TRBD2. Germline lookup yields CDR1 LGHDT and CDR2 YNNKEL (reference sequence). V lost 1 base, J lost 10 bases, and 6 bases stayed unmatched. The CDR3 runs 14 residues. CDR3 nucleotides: TGTGCCAGCAGCCAAGCGGGAGGGAGAGGAGAGCAGTTCTTC. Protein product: CASSQAGGRGEQFF.

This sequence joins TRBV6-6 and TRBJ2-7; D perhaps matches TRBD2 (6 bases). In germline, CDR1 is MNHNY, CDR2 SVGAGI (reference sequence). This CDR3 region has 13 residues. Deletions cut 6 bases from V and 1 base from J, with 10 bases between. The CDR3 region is CASRNSGSYEQYF. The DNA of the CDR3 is TGTGCCAGCAGAAATAGCGGTTCCTACGAGCAGTACTTC.